A single T cell receptor beta chain is shown here with its context. This specimen comes from a study of long-term antiretroviral therapy in people with HIV. In the study overall: The 2015 recommendation for immediate ART came about a decade after the earliest samples.

V was shortened by 0 bases and J by 0 bases, with 6 bases between the two germline ends. Germline values: CDR1 LNHNV, CDR2 YYDKDF (reference sequence). The CDR3 covers 14 residues. Survey-level resolution applied to immunoSEQ assay v3.0. Repertoires were generated with immunoSEQ multiplex PCR, while TCRdb's copy carries only in-frame clones and drops some. The sample includes roughly 27,000 clones, roughly 85% of them seen just once. V usage is TRBV15 and J usage is TRBJ2-7; D is uncertain. Here the sequenced sample was unsorted PBMCs, taken 2.3 years after starting antiretroviral therapy. The TCR originated in a man aged 40-50 years with HIV. CDR3 region: CATSRDGSSYEQYF. Written as DNA, the CDR3 is TGTGCCACCAGCAGAGACGGCAGCTCCTACGAGCAGTACTTC.